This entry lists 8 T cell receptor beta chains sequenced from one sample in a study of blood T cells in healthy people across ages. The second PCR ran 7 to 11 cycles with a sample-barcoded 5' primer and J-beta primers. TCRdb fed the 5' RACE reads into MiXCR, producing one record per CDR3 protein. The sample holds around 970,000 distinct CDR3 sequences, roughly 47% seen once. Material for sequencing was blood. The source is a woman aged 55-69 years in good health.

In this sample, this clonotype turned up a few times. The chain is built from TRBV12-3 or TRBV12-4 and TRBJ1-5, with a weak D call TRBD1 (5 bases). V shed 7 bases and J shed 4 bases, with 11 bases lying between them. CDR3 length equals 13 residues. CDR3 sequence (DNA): TGTGCCAGCAACGCAGGGTTGAATCAGCCCCAGCATTTT. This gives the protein CASNAGLNQPQHF.

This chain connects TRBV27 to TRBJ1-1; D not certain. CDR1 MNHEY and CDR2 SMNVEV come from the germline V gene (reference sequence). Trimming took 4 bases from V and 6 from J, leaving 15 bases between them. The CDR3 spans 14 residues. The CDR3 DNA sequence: TGTGCCAGCAGTTCTCCCTCAGCTCAGGCTGAAGCTTTCTTT. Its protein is CASSSPSAQAEAFF.

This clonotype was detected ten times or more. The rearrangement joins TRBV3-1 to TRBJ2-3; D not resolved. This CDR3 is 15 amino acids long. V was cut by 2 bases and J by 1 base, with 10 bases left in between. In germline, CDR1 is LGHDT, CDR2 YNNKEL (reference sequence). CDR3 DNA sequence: TGTGCCAGCAGCCAAACAAGAACGGGCACAGATACGCAGTATTTT. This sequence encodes CASSQTRTGTDTQYF.

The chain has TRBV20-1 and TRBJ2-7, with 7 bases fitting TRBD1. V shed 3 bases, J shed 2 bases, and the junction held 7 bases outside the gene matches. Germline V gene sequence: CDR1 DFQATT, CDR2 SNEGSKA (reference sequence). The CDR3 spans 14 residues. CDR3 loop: CSARSAGTAYEQYF. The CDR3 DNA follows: TGCAGTGCTAGGAGCGCCGGGACAGCCTACGAGCAGTACTTC.

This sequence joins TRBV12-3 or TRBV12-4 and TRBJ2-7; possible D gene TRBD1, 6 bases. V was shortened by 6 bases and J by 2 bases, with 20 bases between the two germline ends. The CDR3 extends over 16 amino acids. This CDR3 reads CASSLTKTGLAYEQYF. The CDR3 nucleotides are TGTGCCAGCAGCTTAACCAAAACAGGGCTAGCCTACGAGCAGTACTTC.

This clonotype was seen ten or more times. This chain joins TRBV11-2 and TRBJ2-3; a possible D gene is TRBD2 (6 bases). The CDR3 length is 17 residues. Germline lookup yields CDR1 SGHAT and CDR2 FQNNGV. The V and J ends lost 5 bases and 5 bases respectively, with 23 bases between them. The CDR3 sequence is CASSTFSGTATGDTQYF. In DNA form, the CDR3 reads TGTGCCAGCAGCACATTCTCGGGGACTGCCACTGGAGATACGCAGTATTTT. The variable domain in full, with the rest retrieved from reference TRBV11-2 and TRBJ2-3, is EAGVAQSPRYKIIEKRQSVAFWCNPISGHATLYWYQQILGQGPKLLIQFQNNGVVDDSQLPKDRFSAERLKGVDSTLKIQPAKLEDSAVYLCASSTFSGTATGDTQYFGPGTRLTVL.

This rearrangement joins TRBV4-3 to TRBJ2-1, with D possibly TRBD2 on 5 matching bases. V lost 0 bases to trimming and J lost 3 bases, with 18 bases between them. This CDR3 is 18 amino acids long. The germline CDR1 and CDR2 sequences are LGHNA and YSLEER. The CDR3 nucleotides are TGCGCCAGCAGCCAAGATGTAAGCGGCCGTTCATTCTACAATGAGCAGTTCTTC. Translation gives CASSQDVSGRSFYNEQFF.

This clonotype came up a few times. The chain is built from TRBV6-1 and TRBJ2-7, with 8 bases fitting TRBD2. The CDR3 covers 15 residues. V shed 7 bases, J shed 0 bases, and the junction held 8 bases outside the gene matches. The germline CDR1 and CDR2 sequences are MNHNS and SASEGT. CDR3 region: CASTQSGTSSYEQYF. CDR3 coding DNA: TGTGCCAGCACCCAGAGCGGGACTAGCTCCTACGAGCAGTACTTC.